These 17 T cell receptor beta chains came from one sample sequenced in a study of cytomegalovirus exposure and HLA in healthy donors. Researchers ran the PCR with 60 Vbeta and 13 Jbeta primers. Clones were sequenced by immunoSEQ multiplex PCR, and TCRdb holds only the in-frame ones, with some missing. Of about 150,000 clones in the sample, 80% to 85% were seen once. Sequencing input: PBMCs. These TCRs come from a woman in her thirties in good health and CMV-seronegative.

This clone showed up just once. The chain carries TRBV7-8 and TRBJ2-1; 9 bases align to TRBD2. The CDR3 covers 16 residues. Germline V lookup: CDR1 SGHVS, CDR2 FQNEAQ. Unmatched junction bases numbered 8, after V lost 1 base and J lost 7 bases. CDR3 sequence: CASSLEISGGQNEQFF. The CDR3 DNA sequence: TGTGCCAGCAGCTTAGAAATTAGCGGGGGCCAGAATGAGCAGTTCTTC.

The chain employs TRBV7-2 and TRBJ2-7; 8 nucleotides agree with TRBD1. CDR1 is SGHTA and CDR2 is FQGNSA in the germline V gene. V trimming: 3 bases; J trimming: 6 bases; junction bases outside the gene matches: 4. The CDR3 runs to 13 residues. CDR3 sequence reads: CASSFGTGGEQYF. The CDR3 nucleotides are TGTGCCAGCAGCTTCGGGACAGGAGGCGAGCAGTACTTC.

The chain joins TRBV11-2 to TRBJ2-5, with D hard to call. From germline, CDR1 is SGHAT and CDR2 FQNNGV. Trimming stripped 4 bases from V and 2 bases from J, with 2 bases between. CDR3 length: 11 residues. This chain's CDR3 is CASSSQETQYF. The CDR3 DNA reads TGTGCCAGCAGCTCTCAAGAGACCCAGTACTTC.

This clone was seen once. The chain is built from TRBV6-4 and TRBJ2-7; a weak D match, TRBD1 (6 bases). Germline V gene lookup returns CDR1 MRHNA and CDR2 SNTAGT. The CDR3 covers 15 residues. The V and J ends lost 4 bases and 2 bases respectively, with 15 bases between them. CDR3: CASSGQEGKAYEQYF. The CDR3 bases are TGTGCCAGCAGTGGACAGGAAGGAAAAGCCTACGAGCAGTACTTC.

The rearrangement uses TRBV5-1 and TRBJ2-3; no clear D gene. The CDR3 is 14 residues long. V was cut by 0 bases and J by 7 bases, with 12 bases left in between. Germline lookup yields CDR1 SGHRS and CDR2 YFSETQ. The CDR3 nucleotides are TGCGCCAGCAGCTTGGATTCAGATGCCTATACGCAGTATTTT. Its translation is CASSLDSDAYTQYF.

The rearrangement joins TRBV6-1 to TRBJ2-3; 8 positions agree with TRBD1. The V gene's germline CDR1 is MNHNS and CDR2 SASEGT. The V and J ends lost 7 bases and 6 bases, in that order; junction bases with no gene match: 3. The CDR3 length is 12 residues. CDR3 region: CASTTGGDTQYF. CDR3 nucleotides: TGTGCCAGCACTACAGGGGGGGATACGCAGTATTTT.

This clone occurred a few times. The V call is TRBV28, the J call TRBJ1-5; 12 nucleotides align to TRBD1. CDR3 length equals 19 residues. Germline CDR1 reads MDHEN; CDR2 reads SYDVKM. V was pared by 3 bases and J by 1 base, with 10 bases of the junction left unmatched. The CDR3 sequence: CASSFSTGTGGWSNQPQHF. The CDR3 region has the DNA TGTGCCAGCAGTTTCTCCACCGGGACAGGGGGCTGGAGCAATCAGCCCCAGCATTTT.

To note about this clone: Germline is not matched at one junction end, which may reflect a read error. The chain combines TRBV7-9 with TRBJ1-3, with a tentative D call TRBD1 (6 bases). The V gene's germline CDR1 is SEHNR and CDR2 FQNEAQ (reference sequence). This CDR3 comprises 13 residues. The CDR3 loop is CSSSYRVGNTIYF. The DNA of the CDR3 is TGTTCCAGCAGCTACAGGGTTGGAAACACCATATATTTT. The complete variable domain, with remaining parts taken from reference TRBV7-9 and TRBJ1-3, reads DTGVSQNPRHKITKRGQNVTFRCDPISEHNRLYWYRQTLGQGPEFLTYFQNEAQLEKSRLLSDRFSAERPKGSFSTLEIQRTEQGDSAMYLCSSSYRVGNTIYFGEGSWLTVV.

The chain is built from TRBV30 and TRBJ2-4; 10 nucleotides align to TRBD2. Germline-derived CDR1 and CDR2 are GTSNPN and SVGIG (reference sequence). The V and J ends lost 2 bases and 3 bases, in that order; junction bases with no gene match: 13. This CDR3 contains 18 residues. CDR3 bases: TGTGCCTGGAGTCTATTTACTCGGACTAGCGGTAGCAAAAACATTCAGTACTTC. Its protein product is CAWSLFTRTSGSKNIQYF. Together with reference TRBV30 and TRBJ2-4, the CDR3 gives the full variable domain: SQTIHQWPATLVQPVGSPLSLECTVEGTSNPNLYWYRQAAGRGLQLLFYSVGIGQISSEVPQNLSASRPQDRQFILSSKKLLLSDSGFYLCAWSLFTRTSGSKNIQYFGAGTRLSVL.

The chain links TRBV7-3 to TRBJ1-1; 8 bases fit TRBD1. This CDR3 has 13 amino acids. The V and J ends lost 6 bases and 5 bases, in that order; junction bases with no gene match: 5. Germline CDR1 is SGHTA and CDR2 is FQGTGA. The CDR3 region is CASSLQGDTEAFF. The CDR3 nucleotides read TGTGCCAGCAGTTTACAGGGGGATACTGAAGCTTTCTTT.

V usage is TRBV6-4 and J usage is TRBJ1-5; D is unclear. Deletions cut 3 bases from V and 6 bases from J, with 12 bases between. Germline CDR1 and CDR2: MRHNA and SNTAGT. The CDR3 loop spans 14 amino acids. The CDR3 protein is CASSESPWAQPQHF. The CDR3 bases are TGTGCCAGCAGTGAGTCGCCCTGGGCTCAGCCCCAGCATTTT.

The chain is built from TRBV4-1 and TRBJ2-1; TRBD2 matches at 7 bases. V lost 4 bases to trimming and J lost 4 bases; unmatched junction nucleotides: 4. CDR1 and CDR2 (germline): MGHRA, YSYEKL. This CDR3 is 14 amino acids long. CDR3 amino acids: CASSRPGLYNEQFF. CDR3 coding DNA: TGCGCCAGCAGCCGCCCGGGACTATACAATGAGCAGTTCTTC.

This clone was picked up one time. V and J are TRBV7-9 and TRBJ2-7, with TRBD1 identical over 12 bases. The CDR3 sequence is 15 residues long. Looked up from germline, CDR1 is SEHNR and CDR2 is FQNEAQ (reference sequence). V trimming: 5 bases; J trimming: 7 bases; junction bases outside the gene matches: 9. CDR3 coding DNA: TGTGCCAGCAGCCCCAGTGGGACAGGGGGCAGGGAGCAGTACTTC. Amino acids: CASSPSGTGGREQYF.

This chain uses TRBV9 with TRBJ2-5; 7 bases agree with TRBD2. V was clipped by 5 bases and J by 5 bases; unmatched bases: 12. The CDR3 contains 15 residues. Germline CDR1 SGDLS, CDR2 YYNGEE. In nucleotides, the CDR3 is TGTGCCAGCAGTATAGGGACTACCTCCTCCGAGACCCAGTACTTC. Protein sequence: CASSIGTTSSETQYF.

The chain is built from TRBV7-2 and TRBJ1-2; 10 bases align to TRBD1. Germline values: CDR1 SGHTA, CDR2 FQGNSA. V lost 1 base and J lost 4; bases outside the gene matches: 3. This CDR3 has 15 amino acids. CDR3 residues: CASSLVDRGLYGYTF. DNA of the CDR3: TGTGCCAGCAGCTTAGTCGACAGGGGGCTCTATGGCTACACCTTC.

V is TRBV14 and J is TRBJ1-2, with D unclear. The V end was cut by 3 bases, the J end by 6 bases, with 8 bases between. There are 12 residues in the CDR3. Germline V gene sequence: CDR1 SGHDN, CDR2 FVKESK. The CDR3 loop is CASSQVGDGYTF. CDR3 bases: TGTGCCAGCAGCCAGGTCGGGGATGGCTACACCTTC.

This sequence joins TRBV6-6 and TRBJ1-5; the D gene is possibly TRBD1 (6 bases). Trimming cost V 6 bases and J 4 bases, with 13 bases left between them. CDR3 length: 14 amino acids. Germline CDR1 and CDR2: MNHNY and SVGAGI (reference sequence). CDR3 in DNA: TGTGCCAGCAGACAGGGCGCTCGTAATCAGCCCCAGCATTTT. It codes for CASRQGARNQPQHF.